These 14 T cell receptor beta chains originate from one sample sequenced in a study of spatial heterogeneity in lung cancer. Time point: sample taken at primary tumor resection. From the 5' RACE reads, TCRdb called clonotypes with MiXCR, one entry per CDR3 protein. The repertoire holds 8,000 to 10,000 distinct CDR3 sequences, roughly 6% seen once, with about a tenth in the top ten. Whole-study results and caveats: Higher tumor mutation counts went along with higher counts of expanded intratumoral alpha and beta TCRs.

No antigen is known for these receptors. The sequenced sample was lung tumor tissue, obtained at surgery. The receptor set was obtained from a male donor with early-stage non-small cell lung cancer.

Many counts were recorded for this clonotype. The chain links TRBV5-1 to TRBJ2-3; 7 nucleotides line up with TRBD2. This CDR3 region has 14 residues. Germline loops: CDR1 SGHRS, CDR2 YFSETQ. V gave up 1 base and J gave up 5 bases; unmatched junction bases: 4. CDR3 sequence: CASSLRGEGDTQYF. CDR3 nucleotide sequence: TGCGCCAGCAGCTTGAGAGGGGAGGGAGATACGCAGTATTTT.

This clonotype was seen at least ten times. The gene calls are TRBV20-1 and TRBJ2-7; D could derive from TRBD1 or TRBD2 (6 bases each). Germline V gives CDR1 DFQATT, CDR2 SNEGSKA (reference sequence). V was clipped by 5 bases and J by 2 bases, with 19 bases between them. The CDR3 has 15 residues. In DNA, the CDR3 is TGCAGTGCTGTCCCACAGGGACTCGGTACCTACGAGCAGTACTTC. It is translated as CSAVPQGLGTYEQYF.

The table lists this clonotype with many counts. J is TRBJ2-6 and V is TRBV14, with no clear D. Germline lookup yields CDR1 SGHDN and CDR2 FVKESK. The ends were cut back, 3 bases at V and 0 bases at J, with 9 bases in the middle. This CDR3 has 16 residues. The CDR3 protein is CASSHGLFSGANVLTF. The CDR3 DNA follows: TGTGCCAGCAGCCATGGTCTATTCTCTGGGGCCAACGTCCTGACTTTC.

This clonotype was detected many times. This chain links TRBV7-9 with TRBJ1-2, with D perhaps TRBD1 (5 bases). The CDR3 is 15 residues long. The germline V gene has CDR1 SEHNR and CDR2 FQNEAQ (reference sequence). The ends were cut back, 3 bases at V and 4 bases at J, with 15 bases in the middle. CDR3 sequence: CASSFSMTAGYGYTF. CDR3 nucleotides: TGTGCCAGCAGCTTTTCGATGACAGCTGGCTATGGCTACACCTTC.

The chain couples TRBV27 to TRBJ2-1, with no clear D. This CDR3 has 14 amino acids. Looked up from germline, CDR1 is MNHEY and CDR2 is SMNVEV (reference sequence). V lost 2 bases and J lost 5, with 10 bases in between. The CDR3 is CASSLEQPNNEQFF. In nucleotides, the CDR3 is TGTGCCAGCAGTTTAGAGCAGCCTAACAATGAGCAGTTCTTC.

This clonotype was recorded at least ten times. The V gene is TRBV20-1, the J gene TRBJ1-1, with a possible D match to TRBD1 (6 bases). V shed 6 bases and J shed 8 bases, with 10 bases lying between them. Germline V gives CDR1 DFQATT, CDR2 SNEGSKA (reference sequence). The CDR3 runs to 10 residues. The CDR3 spells CSALDREAFF. The CDR3 nucleotides read TGCAGTGCCCTGGACAGAGAAGCTTTCTTT.

Ten or more counts support this clonotype. The rearrangement links TRBV20-1 to TRBJ2-3; possibly TRBD1 for D (5 bases). V lost 2 bases and J 3 bases, leaving 12 bases between the germline ends. The CDR3 extends over 14 amino acids. Germline V gene data show CDR1 as DFQATT and CDR2 as SNEGSKA (reference sequence). The chain's CDR3 is CSARQPGKTDTQYF. The CDR3 DNA is TGCAGTGCTAGACAGCCAGGGAAAACAGATACGCAGTATTTT.

The V and J genes are TRBV28 and TRBJ2-1; TRBD2 might be the D (6 bases). The V and J ends lost 7 bases and 0 bases respectively, with 25 bases between them. The CDR3 has 19 amino acids. CDR1 is MDHEN and CDR2 is SYDVKM in the germline V gene. The DNA of the CDR3 is TGTGCCAGCATTGACGCGGGACTCCTTCATACTCTCTCCTACAATGAGCAGTTCTTC. As protein: CASIDAGLLHTLSYNEQFF.

This clonotype occurred many times. The V call is TRBV28, the J call TRBJ1-2; D is unresolved. CDR1 and CDR2 (germline): MDHEN, SYDVKM. Between the trimmed V and J ends, which lost 6 bases and 0 bases, there was a span of 8 bases. This CDR3 is 13 amino acids long. The CDR3 here is CASSPGTNYGYTF. The CDR3, as DNA: TGTGCCAGCAGCCCGGGAACTAACTATGGCTACACCTTC.

Within the sample, this clonotype is medium-sized (0.01 to 0.1%). The chain joins TRBV29-1 to TRBJ2-7, with D possibly matching TRBD2 (6 bases). V shed 5 bases and J shed 0 bases, with 14 bases lying between them. This CDR3 has 14 residues. Germline CDR1 is SQVTM and CDR2 is ANQGSEA. The CDR3 DNA is TGCAGCGTTAGTAGGGACGGGAGCTCCTACGAGCAGTACTTC. Its protein product is CSVSRDGSSYEQYF.

By sample share, this clonotype is medium-sized (0.01 to 0.1%). The CDR3 reads CSAEPGDNYEQYF. The CDR3 DNA sequence: TGCAGTGCCGAACCGGGGGACAACTACGAGCAGTACTTC. The gene calls are TRBV20-1 and TRBJ2-7, with D perhaps being TRBD1 or TRBD2 (6 bases each). The V end lost 6 bases, the J end lost 3 bases, and 15 bases lay between the germline ends. Per the germline V gene, CDR1 is DFQATT and CDR2 is SNEGSKA (reference sequence). This CDR3 has 13 residues.

This clonotype was observed at least ten times. The rearrangement uses TRBV3-1 and TRBJ2-7, with 8 bases that match TRBD2. Per germline, CDR1 LGHDT and CDR2 YNNKEL (reference sequence). CDR3 length: 15 residues. V was pared by 2 bases and J by 9 bases, with 12 bases of the junction left unmatched. The DNA for the CDR3 is TGTGCCAGCAGCCAACCTAGCGGGCTCCGTGAGGGGCAGTACTTC. It encodes CASSQPSGLREGQYF.

There are a few counts of this clonotype. CDR3 nucleotides: TGTGCCACCAGCAGAGATCCGGCAGGTGTCGATGCGGGGGGACCTCCCTACGAGCAGTACGTC. As protein: CATSRDPAGVDAGGPPYEQYV. The rearrangement joins TRBV15 to TRBJ2-7; 8 nucleotides agree with TRBD2. From germline, CDR1 is LNHNV and CDR2 YYDKDF (reference sequence). V was clipped by 0 bases and J by 2 bases; unmatched bases: 21. The CDR3 length is 21 residues.

Ten or more counts support this clonotype. DNA for the CDR3: TGCGCCAGCAGCTGGCTGACAGGGGGAGAAGGATACAATGAGCAGTTCTTC. This gives the protein CASSWLTGGEGYNEQFF. This rearrangement joins TRBV5-1 to TRBJ2-1, with 9 bases aligning to TRBD1. The ends lost 3 bases at V and 4 bases at J; junction bases unmatched: 11. The CDR3 has 17 residues. CDR1 SGHRS and CDR2 YFSETQ come from the germline V gene. The entire variable domain, with the rest obtained from reference TRBV5-1 and TRBJ2-1, is as follows: KAGVTQTPRYLIKTRGQQVTLSCSPISGHRSVSWYQQTPGQGLQFLFEYFSETQRNKGNFPGRFSGRQFSNSRSEMNVSTLELGDSALYLCASSWLTGGEGYNEQFFGPGTRLTVL.